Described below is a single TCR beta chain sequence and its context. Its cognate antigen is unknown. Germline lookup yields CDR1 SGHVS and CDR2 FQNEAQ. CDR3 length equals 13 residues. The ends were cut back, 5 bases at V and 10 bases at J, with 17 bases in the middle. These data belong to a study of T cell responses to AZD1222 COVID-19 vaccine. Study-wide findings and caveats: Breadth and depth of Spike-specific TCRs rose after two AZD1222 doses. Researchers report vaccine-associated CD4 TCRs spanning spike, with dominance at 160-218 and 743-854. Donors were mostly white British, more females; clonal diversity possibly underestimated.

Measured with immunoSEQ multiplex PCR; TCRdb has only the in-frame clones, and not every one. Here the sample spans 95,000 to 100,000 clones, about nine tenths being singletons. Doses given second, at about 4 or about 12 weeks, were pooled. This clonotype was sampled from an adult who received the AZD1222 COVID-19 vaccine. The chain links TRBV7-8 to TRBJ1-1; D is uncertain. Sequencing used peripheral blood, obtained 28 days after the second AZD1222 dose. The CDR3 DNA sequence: TGTGCCAGCAGCCCCGCCCGAGGAGTATCAGCTTTCTTT. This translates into CASSPARGVSAFF.